The clone carrying this T cell receptor beta chain appeared a few times. Its target is unknown. This record comes from a study of T cells in Graves' hyperthyroidism and ophthalmopathy. Notes on the study in general: Ophthalmopathy onset followed model prediction by a median about six months. Most clonotypes that expanded in the thyroid above 0.001 also showed up in blood.

It was uncontrolled infection, other autoimmune disease, pregnancy or lactation that excluded patients. On the basis of clinical symptoms, serum thyroxine and TRAb, thyroid ultrasound and orbital computed tomography, diagnoses were made. TCR beta CDR3 sequences were amplified from RNA transcripts. Researchers ran a first-round RT-PCR on the TCR CDR3 using the HTBI primer set. One entry per CDR3 protein results from TCRdb running MiXCR on the multiplex PCR reads. The top ten clones hold about half of a sample with more than 450,000 distinct CDR3 sequences, 20% of them seen once. The CDR3 spans 15 residues. Trimming took 6 bases from V and 5 from J, leaving 20 bases between them. Germline V lookup: CDR1 MGHRA, CDR2 YSYEKL.

Sequenced: blood. The chain employs TRBV4-1 and TRBJ2-7; D possibly corresponds to TRBD2 (6 bases). This TCR came from a man aged 35 to 55 with Graves' ophthalmopathy. CDR3 sequence (DNA): TGCGCCAGCAGTCCCTCACTAGCACCCTTCCACGAGCAGTACTTC. Translating it yields CASSPSLAPFHEQYF.